One T cell receptor (beta chain) is described in this entry. This receptor's antigen is unknown. The input lacks base qualities; no much larger clone sits a single base away. The sample comes from a study of blood T cell repertoires in COVID-19 (dated by TCRdb to about 2020). Context from the whole study: Collaborator samples came from the United States, Italy and Spain and covered acute and convalescent phases of COVID-19. Nearly every sample came with metadata listing a de-identified subject ID, COVID-19 status, age in years and sex. The prospective study material was composed of cDNA or gDNA derived from T cells, B-cell-depleted T cells, or PBMCs. The repertoires were made available in a free public database intended to serve as a resource for research on the immune response to SARS-CoV-2. Samples were obtained from the ongoing ImmuneRACE study (first 160 participants) and from approximately 1,200 subjects provided by 6 global collaborators. Where available, HLA class I and class II types were taken from metadata supplied by the sample provider and were not determined by assay-based typing. Subjects who had been exposed to COVID-19, were actively infected with it, or had recovered from it provided the deeply sampled blood TCRbeta repertoires that made up the dataset.

Whole blood was collected in K2EDTA tubes by collaborating institutions according to the institutions' own protocols. Collaborator samples were shipped for TCRbeta analysis as frozen whole blood, isolated PBMCs, or DNA extracted from either sample type. The junction shows trimming of 0 bases on V and 8 bases on J, plus 8 bases between the germline ends. Including the terminal cysteine and phenylalanine, the CDR3 comprises 13 residues. Kept here is only the CDR3 DNA, which spans 39 bases and is read in frame from base 1. Taken from the germline V gene (reference sequence), the CDR1 and CDR2 loops are GTSNPN and SVGIG. What the work shows at the level of the full study, not this receptor alone: The amount of clinical and demographic metadata varied by source and participant and was provided uncurated.

The immunoSEQ Assay, a bias-controlled multiplex PCR, was used to amplify TCRbeta CDR3 regions from genomic DNA. The original pipeline was this. Nucleated cell counts per sample were estimated from amplification of reference gene primers within the assay. To quantify the absolute abundance of each unique TCRbeta CDR3 rearrangement, sequence reads were collapsed and filtered. For each sample, productive Simpson clonality was calculated by taking the square root of Simpson's diversity index across productive rearrangements. TCRdb retrieved this table from immuneACCESS and kept in-frame rearrangements only. Not all clones are present; in checked studies, unresolved V genes account for under half, and no reason is known for the remainder. Clonal size and the V and J genes are those of that table, whereas D and trimming came from the DNA. The sample records 110,000 or so clones, about 85% of which are singletons. Roughly 1.5% of the sample rests with the top ten.

In this chain, TRBV30 is recombined with TRBJ1-6, with the D gene not confidently named. Sequenced: peripheral blood. The receptor was isolated from a man in his fifties or sixties with acute or convalescent COVID-19. The DNA reads TGTGCCTGGAGTGTACCCGGGGATTCACCCCTCCACTTT. Its translation is CAWSVPGDSPLHF. Reference TRBV30 and TRBJ1-6 genes cover what lies past the CDR3, so the full variable domain is SQTIHQWPATLVQPVGSPLSLECTVEGTSNPNLYWYRQAAGRGLQLLFYSVGIGQISSEVPQNLSASRPQDRQFILSSKKLLLSDSGFYLCAWSVPGDSPLHFGNGTRLTVT.